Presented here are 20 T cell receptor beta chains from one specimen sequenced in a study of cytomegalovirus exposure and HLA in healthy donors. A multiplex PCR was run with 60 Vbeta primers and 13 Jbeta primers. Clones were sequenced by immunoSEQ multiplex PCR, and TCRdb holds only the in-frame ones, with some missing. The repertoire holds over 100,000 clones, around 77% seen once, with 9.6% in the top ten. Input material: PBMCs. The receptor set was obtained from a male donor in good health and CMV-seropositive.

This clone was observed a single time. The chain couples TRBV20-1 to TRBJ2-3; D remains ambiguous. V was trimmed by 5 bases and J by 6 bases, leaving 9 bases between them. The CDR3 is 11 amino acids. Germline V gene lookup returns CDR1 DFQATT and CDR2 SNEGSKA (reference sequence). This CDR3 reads CSAETGDTQYF. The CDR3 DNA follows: TGCAGTGCTGAGACTGGGGATACGCAGTATTTT.

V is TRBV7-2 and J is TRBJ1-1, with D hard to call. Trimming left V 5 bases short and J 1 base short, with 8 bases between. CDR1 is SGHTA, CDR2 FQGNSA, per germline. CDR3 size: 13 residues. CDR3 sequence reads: CASSATPNTEAFF. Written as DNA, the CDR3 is TGTGCCAGCAGCGCGACACCGAACACTGAAGCTTTCTTT.

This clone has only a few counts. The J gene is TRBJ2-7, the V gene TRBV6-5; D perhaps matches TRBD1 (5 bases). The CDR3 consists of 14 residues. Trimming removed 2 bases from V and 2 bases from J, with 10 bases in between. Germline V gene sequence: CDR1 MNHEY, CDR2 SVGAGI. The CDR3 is CASSYRQGPYEQYF. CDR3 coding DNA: TGTGCCAGCAGTTACAGGCAGGGCCCCTACGAGCAGTACTTC.

The CDR3 loop reads CASSQESSFSGNTIYF. The DNA of the CDR3 is TGTGCCAGCAGCCAAGAGAGCTCCTTCTCTGGAAACACCATATATTTT. The rearrangement links TRBV14 to TRBJ1-3; no definite D call. The CDR3 loop spans 16 amino acids. The germline CDR1 and CDR2 sequences are SGHDN and FVKESK. Deletions cut 0 bases from V and 0 bases from J, with 9 bases between.

The CDR3 protein is CASSWGGGDTEAFF. CDR3 nucleotide sequence: TGTGCCAGCAGTTGGGGAGGAGGGGACACTGAAGCTTTCTTT. V usage is TRBV27 and J usage is TRBJ1-1, with D tentatively TRBD1 (5 bases). CDR3 length: 14 amino acids. The V and J ends lost 4 bases and 3 bases respectively, with 12 bases between them. Germline V lookup: CDR1 MNHEY, CDR2 SMNVEV (reference sequence).

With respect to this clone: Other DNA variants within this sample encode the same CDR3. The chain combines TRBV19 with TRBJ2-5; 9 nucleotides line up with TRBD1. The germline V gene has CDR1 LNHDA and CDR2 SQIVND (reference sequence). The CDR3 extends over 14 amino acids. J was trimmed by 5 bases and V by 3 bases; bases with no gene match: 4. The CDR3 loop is CASSIGTGRETQYF. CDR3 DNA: TGTGCCAGTAGTATTGGGACAGGGAGGGAGACCCAGTACTTC.

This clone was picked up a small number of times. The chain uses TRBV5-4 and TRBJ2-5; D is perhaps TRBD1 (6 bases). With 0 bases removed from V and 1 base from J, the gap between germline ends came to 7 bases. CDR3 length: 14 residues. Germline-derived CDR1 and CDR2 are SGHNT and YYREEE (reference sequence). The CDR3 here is CASSLEGVQETQYF. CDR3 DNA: TGTGCCAGCAGCTTGGAGGGGGTCCAAGAGACCCAGTACTTC. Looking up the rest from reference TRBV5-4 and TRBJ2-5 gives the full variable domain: ETGVTQSPTHLIKTRGQQVTLRCSSQSGHNTVSWYQQALGQGPQFIFQYYREEENGRGNFPPRFSGLQFPNYSSELNVNALELDDSALYLCASSLEGVQETQYFGPGTRLLVL.

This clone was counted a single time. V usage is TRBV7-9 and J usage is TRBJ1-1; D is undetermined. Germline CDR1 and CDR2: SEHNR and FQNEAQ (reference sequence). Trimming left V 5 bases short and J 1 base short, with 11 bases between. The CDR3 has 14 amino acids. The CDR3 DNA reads TGTGCCAGCAGCATAGGATCGGGGAACACTGAAGCTTTCTTT. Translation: CASSIGSGNTEAFF.

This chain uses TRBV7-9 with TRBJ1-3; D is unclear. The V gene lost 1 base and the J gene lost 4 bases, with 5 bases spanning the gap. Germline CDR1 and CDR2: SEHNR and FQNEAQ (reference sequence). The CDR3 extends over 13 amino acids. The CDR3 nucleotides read TGTGCCAGCAGCTTAGGAGCAGGAAACACCATATATTTT. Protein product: CASSLGAGNTIYF. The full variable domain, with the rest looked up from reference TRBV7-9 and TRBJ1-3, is DTGVSQNPRHKITKRGQNVTFRCDPISEHNRLYWYRQTLGQGPEFLTYFQNEAQLEKSRLLSDRFSAERPKGSFSTLEIQRTEQGDSAMYLCASSLGAGNTIYFGEGSWLTVV.

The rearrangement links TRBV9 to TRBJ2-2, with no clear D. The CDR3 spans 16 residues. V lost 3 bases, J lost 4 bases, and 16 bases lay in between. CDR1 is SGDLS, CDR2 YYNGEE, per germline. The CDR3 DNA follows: TGTGCCAGCAGCGGCGAAGGTCGGGTGGGCACCGGGGAGCTGTTTTTT. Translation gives CASSGEGRVGTGELFF.

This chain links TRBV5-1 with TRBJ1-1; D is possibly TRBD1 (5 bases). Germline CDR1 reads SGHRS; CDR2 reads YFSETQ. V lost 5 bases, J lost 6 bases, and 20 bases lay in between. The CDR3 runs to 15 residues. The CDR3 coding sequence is TGCGCCAGCAGACTTACCGACAGCGCCGTAGCTGAAGCTTTCTTT. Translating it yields CASRLTDSAVAEAFF.

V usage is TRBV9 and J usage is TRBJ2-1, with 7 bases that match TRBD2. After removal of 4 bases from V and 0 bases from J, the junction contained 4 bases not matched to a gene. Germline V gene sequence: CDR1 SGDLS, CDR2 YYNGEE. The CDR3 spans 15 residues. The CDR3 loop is CASSYLADSYNEQFF. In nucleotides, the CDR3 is TGTGCCAGCAGCTACCTAGCGGACTCCTACAATGAGCAGTTCTTC. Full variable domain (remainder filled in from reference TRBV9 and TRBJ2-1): DSGVTQTPKHLITATGQRVTLRCSPRSGDLSVYWYQQSLDQGLQFLIQYYNGEERAKGNILERFSAQQFPDLHSELNLSSLELGDSALYFCASSYLADSYNEQFFGPGTRLTVL.

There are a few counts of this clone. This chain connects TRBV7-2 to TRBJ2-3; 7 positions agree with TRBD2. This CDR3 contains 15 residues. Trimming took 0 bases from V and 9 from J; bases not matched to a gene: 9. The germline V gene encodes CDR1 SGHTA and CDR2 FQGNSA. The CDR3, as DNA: TGTGCCAGCAGCTTAGCGGGAGGGCTTGTAACCACGCAGTATTTT. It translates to CASSLAGGLVTTQYF.

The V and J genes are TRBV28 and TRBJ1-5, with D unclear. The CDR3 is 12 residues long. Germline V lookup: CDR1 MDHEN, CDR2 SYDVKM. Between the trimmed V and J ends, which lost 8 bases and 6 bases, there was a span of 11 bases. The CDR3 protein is CASGPEGQPQHF. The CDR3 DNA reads TGTGCCAGCGGTCCTGAGGGTCAGCCCCAGCATTTT.

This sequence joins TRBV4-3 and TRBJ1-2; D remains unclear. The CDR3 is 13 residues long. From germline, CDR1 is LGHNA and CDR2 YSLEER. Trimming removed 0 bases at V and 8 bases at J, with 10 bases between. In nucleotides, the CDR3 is TGCGCCAGCAGCCAAGAGAGGTCGTGGGGCTACACCTTC. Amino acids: CASSQERSWGYTF.

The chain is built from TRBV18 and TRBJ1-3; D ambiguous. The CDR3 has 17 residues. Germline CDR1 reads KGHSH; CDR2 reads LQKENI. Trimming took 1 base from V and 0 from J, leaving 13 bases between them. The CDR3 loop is CASSPLEGVISGNTIYF. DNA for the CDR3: TGTGCCAGCTCACCACTGGAGGGCGTAATCTCTGGAAACACCATATATTTT.

The CDR3 coding sequence is TGCAGCGTTGAAAAACTAGCGGGAGCTTACTCCTACAATGAGCAGTTCTTC. Translating it yields CSVEKLAGAYSYNEQFF. V is TRBV29-1 and J is TRBJ2-1; 11 bases are shared with TRBD2. The CDR3 totals 17 residues. The germline V gene has CDR1 SQVTM and CDR2 ANQGSEA. The J segment lost 0 bases and the V segment lost 2 bases, leaving 6 bases of the junction unmatched.

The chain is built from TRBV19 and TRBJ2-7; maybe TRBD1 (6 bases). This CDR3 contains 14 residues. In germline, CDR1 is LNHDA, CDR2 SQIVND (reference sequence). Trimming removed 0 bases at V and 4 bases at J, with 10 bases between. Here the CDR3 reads CASSIDRGPYEQYF. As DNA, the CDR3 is TGTGCCAGTAGTATAGACAGGGGCCCGTACGAGCAGTACTTC.

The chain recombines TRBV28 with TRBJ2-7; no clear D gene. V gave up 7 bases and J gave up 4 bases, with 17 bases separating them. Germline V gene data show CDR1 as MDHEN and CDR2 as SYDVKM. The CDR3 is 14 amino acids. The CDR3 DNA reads TGTGCCAGCAACCTCCCTAATATTCCATACGAGCAGTACTTC. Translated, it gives CASNLPNIPYEQYF.

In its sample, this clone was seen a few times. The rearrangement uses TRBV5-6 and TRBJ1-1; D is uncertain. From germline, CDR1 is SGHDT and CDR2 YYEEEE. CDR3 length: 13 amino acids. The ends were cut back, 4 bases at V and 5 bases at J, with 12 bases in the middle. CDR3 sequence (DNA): TGTGCCAGCAGCCGTCGGGCGGGTACTGAAGCTTTCTTT. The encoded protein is CASSRRAGTEAFF.